Shown below are 32 T cell receptor beta chains from a single sample sequenced in a study of lymphopenia after photon versus proton radiotherapy. Assay used: immunoSEQ multiplex PCR; TCRdb lists only in-frame clones, some missing. The sample yields some 42,000 clones, around four fifths seen once. The specimen was peripheral blood, collected from a patient treated with proton-based radiotherapy. These TCRs come from a woman between 65 and 79 years old with pancreatic cancer.

This chain joins TRBV18 and TRBJ1-1; D unclear. In germline, CDR1 is KGHSH, CDR2 LQKENI. V lost 3 bases and J lost 0, with 11 bases in between. The CDR3 runs to 15 residues. CDR3 nucleotide sequence: TGTGCCAGCTCACCCGGAGTTAGGATGAACACTGAAGCTTTCTTT. This sequence encodes CASSPGVRMNTEAFF.

This rearrangement joins TRBV6-6 to TRBJ2-5; D uncertain. Trimming removed 5 bases at V and 1 base at J, with 8 bases between. CDR1 is MNHNY and CDR2 is SVGAGI in the germline V gene (reference sequence). The CDR3 extends over 13 amino acids. For the CDR3, the DNA is TGTGCCAGCAGTACGAGATCCCAAGAGACCCAGTACTTC. It translates to CASSTRSQETQYF.

In its sample, this clone was seen a few times. This sequence joins TRBV9 and TRBJ1-1; 7 bases line up with TRBD1. Looked up from germline, CDR1 is SGDLS and CDR2 is YYNGEE. This CDR3 has 15 amino acids. V was pared by 0 bases and J by 6 bases, with 8 bases of the junction left unmatched. The CDR3 reads CASSVEGAISPEAFF. Here the CDR3 DNA reads TGTGCCAGCAGCGTAGAGGGGGCAATTTCTCCTGAAGCTTTCTTT.

V is TRBV9 and J is TRBJ1-1, with D possibly TRBD1 on 6 matching bases. V was trimmed by 4 bases and J by 4 bases, leaving 20 bases between them. Germline values: CDR1 SGDLS, CDR2 YYNGEE. This CDR3 region has 16 residues. CDR3: CASSPRTAVTGTEAFF. CDR3 bases: TGTGCCAGCAGCCCCCGGACAGCCGTTACCGGCACTGAAGCTTTCTTT.

V is TRBV5-5 and J is TRBJ2-2; D is unresolved. The V and J ends lost 1 base and 1 base respectively, with 5 bases between them. The length of the CDR3 is 14 residues. Looked up from germline, CDR1 is SGHKS and CDR2 is YYEKEE (reference sequence). CDR3 coding DNA: TGTGCCAGCAGCTTGATGGAGAACACCGGGGAGCTGTTTTTT. As protein: CASSLMENTGELFF.

V is TRBV28 and J is TRBJ1-2; D may be TRBD1 (5 bases). The ends were cut back, 7 bases at V and 9 bases at J, with 21 bases in the middle. Germline V gene lookup returns CDR1 MDHEN and CDR2 SYDVKM. The CDR3 is made up of 14 amino acids. CDR3 nucleotide sequence: TGTGCCAGCACCGAGAGGGACCCCAACGGGCGCTACACCTTC. Translating it yields CASTERDPNGRYTF.

The chain employs TRBV28 and TRBJ1-4, with a weak D call TRBD1 (6 bases). Germline lookup yields CDR1 MDHEN and CDR2 SYDVKM. This CDR3 is built from 15 residues. V lost 2 bases to trimming and J lost 6 bases, with 13 bases between them. The CDR3 bases are TGTGCCAGCAGTTTAGTGGGGGCGCGACATGAAAAACTGTTTTTT. Translating it yields CASSLVGARHEKLFF.

The chain links TRBV6-6 to TRBJ1-6, with 8 nucleotides matching TRBD1. The V segment lost 2 bases and the J segment 10 bases; nucleotides outside the gene matches: 7. Germline V gives CDR1 MNHNY, CDR2 SVGAGI (reference sequence). This CDR3 has 15 amino acids. CDR3 in DNA: TGTGCCAGCAGTTACCGTGGACAGGGCGACTCACCCCTCCACTTT. Translated: CASSYRGQGDSPLHF.

The gene calls are TRBV28 and TRBJ2-7; 10 bases agree with TRBD1. Losses at the gene ends were 11 bases for V and 6 bases for J; bases not matched to a gene: 13. CDR1 MDHEN and CDR2 SYDVKM come from the germline V gene. This CDR3 has 14 amino acids. In DNA form, the CDR3 reads TGTGCCGCAAGAGACAGGGGGCGTATTTCCGAGCAGTACTTC. Residues: CAARDRGRISEQYF.

The DNA of the CDR3 is TGCGCCAGCAGCCAACTGAAGGGACACTACAATTCACCCCTCCACTTT. Translated: CASSQLKGHYNSPLHF. This chain links TRBV4-1 with TRBJ1-6; tentatively, D is TRBD1 (6 bases). This CDR3 spans 16 amino acids. V dropped 2 bases and J dropped 7 bases, with 15 bases sitting between them. CDR1 MGHRA and CDR2 YSYEKL come from the germline V gene.

The rearrangement links TRBV6-1 to TRBJ2-2; 10 bases are shared with TRBD2. The V gene's germline CDR1 is MNHNS and CDR2 SASEGT. The CDR3 extends over 17 amino acids. The junction had 7 bases not matched to a gene; V was cut back by 4 bases and J by 2 bases. CDR3 sequence reads: CASSGFRTSGNTGELFF. CDR3 DNA sequence: TGTGCCAGCAGTGGGTTTCGGACTAGCGGAAACACCGGGGAGCTGTTTTTT.

V gene TRBV18 combines with J gene TRBJ1-2; weak D call: TRBD1 (5 bases). Germline CDR1 is KGHSH and CDR2 is LQKENI. CDR3 length equals 16 residues. V shed 3 bases and J shed 1 base, with 15 bases lying between them. This CDR3 reads CASSPLPGWDNYGYTF. CDR3 sequence (DNA): TGTGCCAGCTCACCCCTTCCAGGGTGGGATAACTATGGCTACACCTTC.

CDR3 residues: CASSLGDRHTDTQYF. As DNA, the CDR3 is TGCGCCAGCAGCTTGGGGGACAGACACACAGATACGCAGTATTTT. The genes are TRBV5-1 and TRBJ2-3; TRBD1 matches at 7 bases. Germline V gives CDR1 SGHRS, CDR2 YFSETQ. The CDR3 is 15 amino acids. V shed 0 bases and J 2 bases; nucleotides not matched to a gene: 3.

The chain joins TRBV27 to TRBJ2-5; D is possibly TRBD1 (6 bases). The CDR3 is 13 residues long. Per germline, CDR1 MNHEY and CDR2 SMNVEV (reference sequence). V lost 3 bases and J lost 3, with 8 bases in between. CDR3 region: CASSFSGEETQYF. The CDR3 DNA is TGTGCCAGCAGTTTCTCAGGGGAAGAGACCCAGTACTTC.

The rearrangement uses TRBV6-1 and TRBJ2-7; 11 nucleotides align to TRBD1. CDR1 and CDR2 from the germline V gene are MNHNS and SASEGT. The CDR3 is made up of 15 amino acids. Losses at the gene ends were 1 base for V and 8 bases for J; bases not matched to a gene: 7. CDR3 sequence: CASSEVSGTGGKQYF. In DNA, the CDR3 is TGTGCCAGCAGTGAAGTCTCCGGGACAGGGGGAAAGCAGTACTTC.

The chain carries TRBV19 and TRBJ2-2; D tentatively fits TRBD1 or TRBD2 (5 bases each). V was cut by 10 bases and J by 3 bases, with 15 bases left in between. Germline V gives CDR1 LNHDA, CDR2 SQIVND (reference sequence). This CDR3 is 14 amino acids long. The chain's CDR3 is CATSSGADTGELFF. The CDR3 coding sequence is TGTGCCACTTCTTCCGGGGCCGACACCGGGGAGCTGTTTTTT.

The CDR3 DNA is TGCGCCAGCAGCTCGTCGACCCTAGGACAGGGGAATTATTCACCCCTCCACTTT. It codes for CASSSSTLGQGNYSPLHF. This chain connects TRBV5-1 to TRBJ1-6, with 9 bases identical to TRBD1. Germline V gene data show CDR1 as SGHRS and CDR2 as YFSETQ. Trimming at V came to 3 bases and at J to 8 bases, leaving 15 bases not matched to a gene. The CDR3 is 18 amino acids.

V gene TRBV10-3 combines with J gene TRBJ2-7, with 9 bases that match TRBD1. The CDR3 runs to 15 residues. The germline gives CDR1 ENHRY, CDR2 SYGVKD. Losses at the gene ends were 6 bases for V and 3 bases for J; bases not matched to a gene: 9. CDR3 nucleotides: TGTGCCATCAGCAACCCCGGGACAGGGAACTACGAGCAGTACTTC. It is translated as CAISNPGTGNYEQYF.

This rearrangement joins TRBV19 to TRBJ1-1; 10 bases align to TRBD1. The junction had 4 bases not matched to a gene; V was cut back by 1 base and J by 5 bases. This CDR3 region has 15 residues. The germline V gene encodes CDR1 LNHDA and CDR2 SQIVND (reference sequence). The CDR3 nucleotides are TGTGCCAGTAGTATAGGGACAGGGGGAAGGACTGAAGCTTTCTTT. It is translated as CASSIGTGGRTEAFF.

V is TRBV7-2 and J is TRBJ2-3, with 10 bases matching TRBD2. V trimming: 1 base; J trimming: 4 bases; junction bases outside the gene matches: 5. Germline values: CDR1 SGHTA, CDR2 FQGNSA. CDR3 length: 16 residues. As DNA, the CDR3 is TGTGCCAGCAGCTTAGGGGCTAGCGGGAGTTCAGATACGCAGTATTTT. Translation gives CASSLGASGSSDTQYF.

The chain has TRBV2 and TRBJ2-7; D gene uncertain. V was shortened by 4 bases and J by 3 bases, with 4 bases between the two germline ends. Germline lookup yields CDR1 SNHLY and CDR2 FYNNEI. The length of the CDR3 is 11 residues. The CDR3 nucleotides read TGTGCCAGCAGTGCACTCTACGAGCAGTACTTC. Protein product: CASSALYEQYF.

The rearrangement links TRBV7-8 to TRBJ2-3, with unresolved D. The CDR3 runs 17 residues. Trimming cost V 2 bases and J 0 bases, with 15 bases left between them. CDR1 is SGHVS, CDR2 FQNEAQ, per germline. Here the CDR3 reads CASSLRSGQRSTDTQYF. The CDR3 DNA is TGTGCCAGCAGCTTAAGGTCTGGGCAGCGAAGCACAGATACGCAGTATTTT.

The gene calls are TRBV5-4 and TRBJ2-5; maybe TRBD2 (6 bases). The CDR3 consists of 14 residues. Germline CDR1 reads SGHNT; CDR2 reads YYREEE (reference sequence). V was cut by 6 bases and J by 4 bases, with 16 bases left in between. CDR3 bases: TGTGCCAGCACCTCGGAGGGGTTTCGAGAGACCCAGTACTTC. It specifies CASTSEGFRETQYF.

This clone was seen more than once but under ten times. The chain employs TRBV28 and TRBJ1-5, with D hard to call. Trimming stripped 7 bases from V and 7 bases from J, with 11 bases between. This CDR3 has 12 residues. Germline V gene data show CDR1 as MDHEN and CDR2 as SYDVKM. In DNA form, the CDR3 reads TGTGCCAGCAATCTTGACATCCAGCCCCAGCATTTT. Residues: CASNLDIQPQHF.

This rearrangement joins TRBV20-1 to TRBJ2-7; D remains ambiguous. Deletions cut 0 bases from V and 6 bases from J, with 6 bases between. The germline CDR1 and CDR2 sequences are DFQATT and SNEGSKA (reference sequence). The CDR3 length is 11 residues. The chain's CDR3 is CSARDRSEQYF. CDR3 DNA: TGCAGTGCTAGAGATAGGAGCGAGCAGTACTTC.

This sequence joins TRBV19 and TRBJ2-7, with 10 bases fitting TRBD1. From germline, CDR1 is LNHDA and CDR2 SQIVND (reference sequence). The length of the CDR3 is 12 residues. V was clipped by 11 bases and J by 4 bases; unmatched bases: 5. CDR3 sequence: CASGDRGYEQYF. CDR3 DNA sequence: TGTGCCTCGGGGGACAGGGGATACGAGCAGTACTTC.

Only one count was recorded for this clone. The J gene is TRBJ1-3, the V gene TRBV2; D gene unclear. V was trimmed by 2 bases and J by 0 bases, leaving 11 bases between them. Germline V gene lookup returns CDR1 SNHLY and CDR2 FYNNEI. CDR3 length: 16 amino acids. The CDR3 loop is CASSESTRPSGNTIYF. DNA of the CDR3: TGTGCCAGCAGTGAATCCACTCGGCCCTCTGGAAACACCATATATTTT.

The rearrangement links TRBV7-9 to TRBJ1-2; possible D gene TRBD1, 5 bases. Germline V CDR1 and CDR2: SEHNR, FQNEAQ (reference sequence). The CDR3 consists of 14 residues. V was clipped by 5 bases and J by 3 bases, with 13 bases between them. The CDR3 protein is CASSRFDSHYGYTF. The DNA for the CDR3 is TGTGCCAGCAGCCGTTTTGACAGTCACTATGGCTACACCTTC.

J is TRBJ2-2 and V is TRBV5-8; unclear D gene. This CDR3 is 15 amino acids long. The germline CDR1 and CDR2 sequences are SGHTS and YDEGEE. Trimming removed 7 bases from V and 0 bases from J, with 13 bases in between. The CDR3, as DNA: TGTGCCAGCTCTCCCCCGTGGACGAACACCGGGGAGCTGTTTTTT. Translating it yields CASSPPWTNTGELFF. The full variable domain, rest sourced from reference TRBV5-8 and TRBJ2-2, is EAGVTQSPTHLIKTRGQQATLRCSPISGHTSVYWYQQALGLGLQFLLWYDEGEERNRGNFPPRFSGRQFPNYSSELNVNALELEDSALYLCASSPPWTNTGELFFGEGSRLTVL.

The CDR3 reads CASSTGGYGEKLFF. The CDR3, as DNA: TGTGCCAGCAGTACAGGGGGCTACGGGGAAAAACTGTTTTTT. The chain combines TRBV2 with TRBJ1-4; TRBD1 matches 9 bases. The ends lost 5 bases at V and 8 bases at J; junction bases unmatched: 6. The V gene's germline CDR1 is SNHLY and CDR2 FYNNEI. The CDR3 consists of 14 residues.

The chain carries TRBV6-5 and TRBJ2-3, with 7 bases fitting TRBD1. The germline V gene encodes CDR1 MNHEY and CDR2 SVGAGI. After removal of 7 bases from V and 6 bases from J, the junction contained 7 bases not matched to a gene. The CDR3 has 13 residues. This chain's CDR3 is CASNRQGTDTQYF. DNA of the CDR3: TGTGCCAGCAATCGACAGGGAACGGATACGCAGTATTTT.

V usage is TRBV4-2 and J usage is TRBJ2-3, with D unresolved. The CDR3 is made up of 16 amino acids. Trimming stripped 0 bases from V and 3 bases from J, with 13 bases between. Germline V gene data show CDR1 as LGHNA and CDR2 as YNFKEQ. The CDR3 reads CASSQEPPELTDTQYF. Written as DNA, the CDR3 is TGTGCCAGCAGCCAAGAGCCCCCAGAACTAACAGATACGCAGTATTTT.